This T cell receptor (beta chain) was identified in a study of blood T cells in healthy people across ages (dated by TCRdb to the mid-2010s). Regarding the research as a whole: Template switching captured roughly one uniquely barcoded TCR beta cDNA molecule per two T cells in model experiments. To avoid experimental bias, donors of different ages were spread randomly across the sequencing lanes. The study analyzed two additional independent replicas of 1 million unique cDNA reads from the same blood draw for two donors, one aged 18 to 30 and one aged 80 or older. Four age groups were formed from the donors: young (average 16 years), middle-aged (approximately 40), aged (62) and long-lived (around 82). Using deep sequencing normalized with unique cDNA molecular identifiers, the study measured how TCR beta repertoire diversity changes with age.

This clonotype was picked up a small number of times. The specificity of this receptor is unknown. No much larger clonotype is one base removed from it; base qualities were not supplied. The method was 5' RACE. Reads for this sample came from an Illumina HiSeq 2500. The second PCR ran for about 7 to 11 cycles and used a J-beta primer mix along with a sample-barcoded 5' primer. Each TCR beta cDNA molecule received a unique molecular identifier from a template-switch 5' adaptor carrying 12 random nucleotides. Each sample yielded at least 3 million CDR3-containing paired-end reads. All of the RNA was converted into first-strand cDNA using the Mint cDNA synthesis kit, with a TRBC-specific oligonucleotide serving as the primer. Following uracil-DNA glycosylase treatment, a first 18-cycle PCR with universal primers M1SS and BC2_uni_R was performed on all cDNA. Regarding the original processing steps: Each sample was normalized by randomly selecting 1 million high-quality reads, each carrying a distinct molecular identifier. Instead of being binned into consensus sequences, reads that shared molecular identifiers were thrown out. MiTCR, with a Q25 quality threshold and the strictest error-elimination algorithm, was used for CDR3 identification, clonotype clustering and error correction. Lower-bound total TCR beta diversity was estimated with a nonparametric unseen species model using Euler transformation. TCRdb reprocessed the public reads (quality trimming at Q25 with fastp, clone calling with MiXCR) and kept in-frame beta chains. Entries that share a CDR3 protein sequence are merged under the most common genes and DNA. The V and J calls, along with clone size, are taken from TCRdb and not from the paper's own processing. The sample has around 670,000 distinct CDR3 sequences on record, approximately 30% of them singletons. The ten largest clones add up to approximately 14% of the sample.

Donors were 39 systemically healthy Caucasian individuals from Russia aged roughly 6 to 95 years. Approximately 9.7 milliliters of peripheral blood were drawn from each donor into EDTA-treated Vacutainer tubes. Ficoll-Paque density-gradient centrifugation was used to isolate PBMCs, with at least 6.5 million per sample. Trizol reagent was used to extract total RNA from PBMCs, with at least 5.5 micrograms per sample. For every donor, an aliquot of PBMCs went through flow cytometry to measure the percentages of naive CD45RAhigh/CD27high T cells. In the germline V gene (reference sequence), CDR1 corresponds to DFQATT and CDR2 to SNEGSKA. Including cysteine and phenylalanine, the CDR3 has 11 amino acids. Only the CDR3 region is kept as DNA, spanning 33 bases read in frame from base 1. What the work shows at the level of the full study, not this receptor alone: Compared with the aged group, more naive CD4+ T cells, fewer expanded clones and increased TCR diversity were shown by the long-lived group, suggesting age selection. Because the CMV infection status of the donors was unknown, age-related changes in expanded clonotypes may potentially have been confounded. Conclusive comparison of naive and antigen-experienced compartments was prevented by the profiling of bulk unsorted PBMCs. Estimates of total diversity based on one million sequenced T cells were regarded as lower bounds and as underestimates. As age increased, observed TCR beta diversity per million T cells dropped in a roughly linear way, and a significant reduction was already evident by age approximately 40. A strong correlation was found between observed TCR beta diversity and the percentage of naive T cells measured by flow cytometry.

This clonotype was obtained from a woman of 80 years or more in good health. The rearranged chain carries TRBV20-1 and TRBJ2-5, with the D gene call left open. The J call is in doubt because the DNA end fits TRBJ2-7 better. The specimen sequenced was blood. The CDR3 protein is CSANWNYEQYF. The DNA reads TGCAGTGCTAACTGGAACTACGAGCAGTACTTC.